The rows below give T cell receptor beta chains drawn from one sample of a study of blood T cell repertoires in COVID-19. Sequencing was performed with immunoSEQ multiplex PCR; in TCRdb, only in-frame clones are kept and a portion is missing. Of under 150,000 clones listed, over 70% are singletons. Sequencing used PBMCs or T cells enriched from blood (not recorded which). The receptors were sampled from a man between 45 and 60 years old in a cohort exposed to, infected with or recovered from COVID-19 (not recorded which). CDR3s include the opening cysteine and the closing phenylalanine or tryptophan. Each record gives: D gene, clone size, J gene, V gene, CDR3 DNA, CDR3 protein. The D gene is left open where the match is weak. Clone size is stated in some rows and not others, as once, few, many or a class when expanded.

D: TRBD1; size: -; J: TRBJ1-3; V: TRBV27; DNA: TGTGCCAGCAGTTCTGGGACAGTCTCTGGAAACACCATATATTTT; CDR3: CASSSGTVSGNTIYF
D: TRBD1; size: -; J: TRBJ1-4; V: TRBV2; DNA: TGTGCCAGCAGTGACAGGGGGCCTAATGAAAAACTGTTTTTT; CDR3: CASSDRGPNEKLFF
D: -; size: -; J: TRBJ2-1; V: TRBV5-4; DNA: TGTGCCAGCAGCTTGGGATCAGCCTACAATGAGCAGTTCTTC; CDR3: CASSLGSAYNEQFF
D: -; size: once; J: TRBJ2-3; V: TRBV30; DNA: TGTGCCTGGGAGCGCGACTATTCAGATACGCAGTATTTT; CDR3: CAWERDYSDTQYF
D: TRBD1; size: -; J: TRBJ2-3; V: TRBV3-1/TRBV3-2; DNA: TGTGCCAGCACCAACCCCTTACAGGGGAAGGATACGCAGTATTTT; CDR3: CASTNPLQGKDTQYF
D: -; size: once; J: TRBJ2-7; V: TRBV7-2; DNA: TGTGCCAGCAGCTTAACAGGGGGGGTCTACGAGCAGTACTTC; CDR3: CASSLTGGVYEQYF
D: TRBD1; size: -; J: TRBJ1-5; V: TRBV28; DNA: TGTGCCAGCAGTAACTTAAGGACAGGGGACCAGCCCCAGCATTTT; CDR3: CASSNLRTGDQPQHF
D: -; size: -; J: TRBJ1-3; V: TRBV7-2; DNA: TGTGCCAGCAGCTTAGACAGTCTCTCTGGAAACACCATATATTTT; CDR3: CASSLDSLSGNTIYF
D: TRBD1; size: -; J: TRBJ2-5; V: TRBV7-9; DNA: TGTGCCAGCAAACGGGACAGTCAAGAGACCCAGTACTTC; CDR3: CASKRDSQETQYF
D: -; size: few; J: TRBJ1-6; V: TRBV7-6; DNA: TGTGCCAGCAGCTCCGCCAGCTCCTATAATTCACCCCTCCACTTT; CDR3: CASSSASSYNSPLHF
D: -; size: few; J: TRBJ1-3; V: TRBV25-1; DNA: TGTGCCAGCAGTGGGTGGGGGCTGAACGGAAACACCATATATTTT; CDR3: CASSGWGLNGNTIYF
D: -; size: -; J: TRBJ2-1; V: TRBV4-3; DNA: TGCGCCAGCAGCCAAAACATTGGCTCCTACAATGAGCAGTTCTTC; CDR3: CASSQNIGSYNEQFF
D: TRBD1; size: -; J: TRBJ2-7; V: TRBV5-5; DNA: TGTGCCAGCAGCCGTGACAGGGTGGCCTCCTACGAGCAGTACTTC; CDR3: CASSRDRVASYEQYF
D: -; size: -; J: TRBJ2-7; V: TRBV7-2; DNA: TGTGCCAGCAGCTTAGGGCCCTCGTTAAGAGGCCACGGATACGAGCAGTACTTC; CDR3: CASSLGPSLRGHGYEQYF
D: -; size: -; J: TRBJ2-5; V: TRBV7-9; DNA: TGTGCCAGCAGCTTAGAAGTGGCCAGGACCCAGTACTTC; CDR3: CASSLEVARTQYF
D: -; size: -; J: TRBJ1-2; V: TRBV9; DNA: TGTGCCAGCAGCTCCAGATATGGCTACACCTTC; CDR3: CASSSRYGYTF
D: TRBD1; size: few; J: TRBJ2-7; V: TRBV3-1/TRBV3-2; DNA: TGTGCCAGCAGGTCACAGGGGACCTACGAGCAGTACTTC; CDR3: CASRSQGTYEQYF
D: TRBD2; size: -; J: TRBJ2-3; V: TRBV28; DNA: TGTGCCACTCGGACTAGCGGGATCACAGATACGCAGTATTTT; CDR3: CATRTSGITDTQYF
D: TRBD2; size: -; J: TRBJ2-7; V: TRBV7-6; DNA: TGTGCCAGCAGCTCATCGCCACCGGGACTAGCGGGAAATGAGCAGTACTTC; CDR3: CASSSSPPGLAGNEQYF
D: TRBD1; size: -; J: TRBJ2-3; V: TRBV5-1; DNA: TGCGCCAGCAGCTATTCGGGGACAGGGAACCCAGATACGCAGTATTTT; CDR3: CASSYSGTGNPDTQYF
D: -; size: once; J: TRBJ2-1; V: TRBV2; DNA: TGTGCCAGCAGTGGTGGAGAGGATCCCTACAATGAGCAGTTCTTC; CDR3: CASSGGEDPYNEQFF
D: TRBD1; size: -; J: TRBJ1-5; V: TRBV6-5; DNA: TGTGCCAGCGCCGGGACAGGGGATCGGCCCCAGCATTTT; CDR3: CASAGTGDRPQHF
D: -; size: -; J: TRBJ1-1; V: TRBV20-1; DNA: TGCAGTGCTAGTTTGCAGGGTTCTGAAGCTTTCTTT; CDR3: CSASLQGSEAFF
D: -; size: once; J: TRBJ2-1; V: TRBV7-6; DNA: TGTGCCAGCAGCTTAGCCGGGAGCTACAATGAGCAGTTCTTC; CDR3: CASSLAGSYNEQFF
D: -; size: few; J: TRBJ2-1; V: TRBV6-5; DNA: TGTGCCAGCAAGGAGGTCTCCTACTACAATGAGCAGTTCTTC; CDR3: CASKEVSYYNEQFF
D: -; size: -; J: TRBJ1-1; V: TRBV21-1; DNA: TGTGCCAGCAGCAAAGGGGTAAGGGGTACTGAAGCTTTCTTT; CDR3: CASSKGVRGTEAFF
D: -; size: -; J: TRBJ2-7; V: TRBV6-5; DNA: TGTGCCAGCAGTTACAGGAGTAGTAGTAGCCACGAGCAGTACTTC; CDR3: CASSYRSSSSHEQYF
D: TRBD1; size: few; J: TRBJ2-3; V: TRBV7-8; DNA: TGTGCCGTTCCCCGCGTTCCGGGGACAGGAGTTCGTAGCACAGATACGCAGTATTTT; CDR3: CAVPRVPGTGVRSTDTQYF
D: TRBD1; size: -; J: TRBJ2-1; V: TRBV24-1; DNA: TGTGCCACCAGTGATTACAGGGGGTCCCTCAGGCTGGATTACAATGAGCAGTTCTTC; CDR3: CATSDYRGSLRLDYNEQFF
D: TRBD1; size: -; J: TRBJ1-5; V: TRBV29-1; DNA: TGCAGCGGTCTCCAGGACAGGGGGCTTCTCCCTAATCAGCCCCAGCATTTT; CDR3: CSGLQDRGLLPNQPQHF
D: -; size: -; J: TRBJ2-7; V: TRBV9; DNA: TGTGCCAGCAGCACCGCCCCGGGATTCTCCTACGAGCAGTACTTC; CDR3: CASSTAPGFSYEQYF
D: -; size: few; J: TRBJ1-1; V: TRBV7-6; DNA: TGTGCCAGCAGCCCCATAGGCCTAGGGAACACTGAAGCTTTCTTT; CDR3: CASSPIGLGNTEAFF
D: -; size: -; J: TRBJ2-3; V: TRBV11-3; DNA: TGTGCCAGCAGCCTCCCCGGCACAGATACGCAGTATTTT; CDR3: CASSLPGTDTQYF
D: TRBD1; size: once; J: TRBJ1-3; V: TRBV6-5; DNA: TGTGCCAGCAGTACCGGGACAGGGAGAAACACCATATATTTT; CDR3: CASSTGTGRNTIYF
D: -; size: -; J: TRBJ2-3; V: TRBV5-4; DNA: TGTGCCAGCAGCCCCAGAGGTTCCACAGATACGCAGTATTTT; CDR3: CASSPRGSTDTQYF
D: -; size: -; J: TRBJ1-4; V: TRBV19; DNA: TGTGCCAGTAGGGGCGCAGGGAATGACGAAAAACTGTTTTTT; CDR3: CASRGAGNDEKLFF
D: -; size: few; J: TRBJ2-3; V: TRBV28; DNA: TGTGCCAGCAGTTTCCCGAGCACAGATACGCAGTATTTT; CDR3: CASSFPSTDTQYF
D: TRBD1; size: -; J: TRBJ1-6; V: TRBV6-2/TRBV6-3; DNA: TGTGCCAGCAGTTTCCTCGGGACAGGGAACTCACCCCTCCACTTT; CDR3: CASSFLGTGNSPLHF
D: TRBD2; size: -; J: TRBJ2-1; V: TRBV6-5; DNA: TGTGCCAGCCTTCCTGGTCCCGGGGGGAATGAGCAGTTCTTC; CDR3: CASLPGPGGNEQFF
D: TRBD1; size: -; J: TRBJ2-7; V: TRBV6-5; DNA: TGTGCCAGCACCAAGACAGGGAACGAGCAGTACTTC; CDR3: CASTKTGNEQYF
D: -; size: -; J: TRBJ1-2; V: TRBV6-5; DNA: TGTGCCAGCACCCCACAGGGAAACTATGGCTACACCTTC; CDR3: CASTPQGNYGYTF
D: -; size: -; J: TRBJ1-2; V: TRBV27; DNA: TGTGCCAGCAGCATAGGGGGGGCTCTAAGCTATGGCTACACCTTC; CDR3: CASSIGGALSYGYTF
D: -; size: -; J: TRBJ2-1; V: TRBV13; DNA: TGTGCCAGCAGCTTAGGCGGGGGAGGTTACAATGAGCAGTTCTTC; CDR3: CASSLGGGGYNEQFF
D: -; size: -; J: TRBJ1-1; V: TRBV19; DNA: TGTGCCAGTAGTTCTGGGACACCGTACACTGAAGCTTTCTTT; CDR3: CASSSGTPYTEAFF
D: -; size: -; J: TRBJ2-7; V: TRBV12-3/TRBV12-4; DNA: TGTGCCAGCACTCTTCCGGGTTACGAGCAGTACTTC; CDR3: CASTLPGYEQYF
D: -; size: -; J: TRBJ2-7; V: TRBV24-1; DNA: TGTGCCACCAGTGATACTAGTGGCGAGCAGTACTTC; CDR3: CATSDTSGEQYF
D: TRBD1; size: -; J: TRBJ1-6; V: TRBV28; DNA: TGTGCCAGCAGCACTCCGGGACGACTAGGGGGCTCACCCCTCCACTTT; CDR3: CASSTPGRLGGSPLHF
D: -; size: few; J: TRBJ2-1; V: TRBV7-9; DNA: TGTGCCAGCAGCTCCTTGAGGGATCCTAGCTCCTACAATGAGCAGTTCTTC; CDR3: CASSSLRDPSSYNEQFF
D: -; size: -; J: TRBJ2-7; V: TRBV24-1; DNA: TGTGCCACCAGTCAGGGGTACGAGCAGTACTTC; CDR3: CATSQGYEQYF
D: -; size: -; J: TRBJ2-2; V: TRBV7-2; DNA: TGTGCCAGCAGCTTAGGTCAGACAAACACCGGGGAGCTGTTTTTT; CDR3: CASSLGQTNTGELFF
D: -; size: -; J: TRBJ1-3; V: TRBV18; DNA: TGTGCCAGCTCACCACCCACAGGTGCTGCTGGAAACACCATATATTTT; CDR3: CASSPPTGAAGNTIYF
D: -; size: -; J: TRBJ1-2; V: TRBV5-1; DNA: TGCGCCAGCAGCTTAAGTGTCGGGGCTAACTATGGCTACACCTTC; CDR3: CASSLSVGANYGYTF